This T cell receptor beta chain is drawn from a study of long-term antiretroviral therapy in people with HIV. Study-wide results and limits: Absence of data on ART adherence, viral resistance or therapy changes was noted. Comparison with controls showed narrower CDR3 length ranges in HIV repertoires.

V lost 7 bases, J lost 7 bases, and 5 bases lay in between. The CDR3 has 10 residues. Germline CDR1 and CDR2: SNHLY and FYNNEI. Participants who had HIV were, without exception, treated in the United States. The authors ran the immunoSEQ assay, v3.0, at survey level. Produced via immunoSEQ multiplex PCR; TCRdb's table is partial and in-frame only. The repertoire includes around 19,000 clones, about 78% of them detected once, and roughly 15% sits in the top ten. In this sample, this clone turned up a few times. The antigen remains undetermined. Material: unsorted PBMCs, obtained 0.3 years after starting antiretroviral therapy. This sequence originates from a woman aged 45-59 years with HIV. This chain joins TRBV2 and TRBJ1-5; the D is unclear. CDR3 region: CASTEQPQHF. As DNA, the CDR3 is TGTGCCAGCACCGAACAGCCCCAGCATTTT.